These T cell receptor beta chains were read from a single sample in a study of neurological immune-mediated disorders. From the 5' RACE reads, TCRdb called clonotypes with MiXCR, one entry per CDR3 protein. The table includes 49,000 or so distinct CDR3 sequences, roughly 15% detected once. Source material: PBMCs. Receptors were obtained from a man aged 55-75 years in good health. Both conserved end residues are part of each CDR3. Each record gives: V gene, J gene, clone size, D gene, CDR3 DNA, CDR3 protein. A D gene is named only where the DNA matches it firmly. Size tells how often a clone was seen (once, few, many) or the class of an expanded clone, and some rows leave it out.

TRBV5-1	TRBJ1-1	-	TRBD1	TGCGCAACCCGGGACAGGGCGGGGGGCACTGAAGCTTTCTTT	CATRDRAGGTEAFF
TRBV7-2	TRBJ2-3	many	TRBD2	TGTGCCAGCAGCAGGGAATTACCGAGCGGGGCTAGCACAGATACGCAGTATTTT	CASSRELPSGASTDTQYF
TRBV7-9	TRBJ2-7	many	TRBD2	TGTGCCAGCAGCCGAAGCACGACTAGCGGGAGCTACGAGCAGTACTTC	CASSRSTTSGSYEQYF
TRBV12-3/TRBV12-4	TRBJ1-4	many	-	TGTGCCAGCAGTGTATCGACTGGGAGAAAACTGTTTTTT	CASSVSTGRKLFF
TRBV20-1	TRBJ1-2	many	-	TGCAGTGCTCCTCCAACTGGGGGGGCGGGAGGCTACACCTTC	CSAPPTGGAGGYTF
TRBV20-1	TRBJ2-1	many	TRBD2	TGCAGTGCTACGGGGGGGGTAATGGAGCAGTTCTTC	CSATGGVMEQFF
TRBV5-1	TRBJ2-4	-	TRBD1	TGCGCCAGCAGCTTGGCCGGATCACCGGGACAGGAAAAGCTAGCCAAAAACATTCAGTACTTC	CASSLAGSPGQEKLAKNIQYF
TRBV5-1	TRBJ2-1	once	TRBD2	TGCGCCAGCAGCTTGGGCGGGGGGGCCGGCAATGAGCAGTTCTTC	CASSLGGGAGNEQFF
TRBV7-2	TRBJ1-2	many	-	TGTGCCAGCAGTCCGGTCCTCCCTTCTAACTATGGCTACACCTTC	CASSPVLPSNYGYTF
TRBV5-5	TRBJ2-5	many	-	TGTGCCAGCAGCTTGGATCGTGGAACGGAGACCCAGTACTTC	CASSLDRGTETQYF
TRBV3-1	TRBJ2-1	many	TRBD2	TGTGCCAGCAGCCAAGAGGGAGGGACTAGCGGCAGCTCCTACAATGAGCAGTTCTTC	CASSQEGGTSGSSYNEQFF
TRBV7-2	TRBJ2-1	many	-	TGTGCCAGCAGCCCCCTGGACCTTAGCTCCTACAATGAGCAGTTCTTC	CASSPLDLSSYNEQFF
TRBV5-1	TRBJ2-2	-	-	TGCGCCAGCAGCTTAATGTCACAGTGGTACACCGGGGAGCTGTTTTTT	CASSLMSQWYTGELFF
TRBV20-1	TRBJ2-5	many	TRBD2	TGCAGTGTCTCCGGGACTAGCGGGAGGGCCGGGGCGGAGACCCAGTACTTC	CSVSGTSGRAGAETQYF
TRBV15	TRBJ2-3	many	TRBD2	TGTGCCACCAGCAGCCAGGAGGCTAGCGGGACTAGCACAGATACGCAGTATTTT	CATSSQEASGTSTDTQYF
TRBV7-2	TRBJ1-1	many	TRBD1	TGTGCCAGCAGCCTCGACGGGACAGGGAGGGGAACTGAAGCTTTCTTT	CASSLDGTGRGTEAFF
TRBV20-1	TRBJ2-1	-	-	TGCAGTGCTAGACGGCGGGGCTACAATGAGCAGTTCTTC	CSARRRGYNEQFF
TRBV5-1	TRBJ2-7	many	TRBD2	TGCGCCAGCAGCGACACTAGCGGGAGATCCTACGAGCAGTACTTC	CASSDTSGRSYEQYF
TRBV5-1	TRBJ2-1	many	-	TGCGCCAGCAGCTTGGATTCGGCATACAATGAGCAGTTCTTC	CASSLDSAYNEQFF
TRBV20-1	TRBJ2-2	-	-	TGCAGTGCTAGAAGTCTATCGGGATCCGGGGAACTGTTTTTT	CSARSLSGSGELFF
TRBV15	TRBJ2-1	many	-	TGTGCCACCAGCAGAGTGGGGACAACGAGGTACAATGAGCAGTTCTTC	CATSRVGTTRYNEQFF
TRBV27	TRBJ2-1	-	TRBD2	TGTGCCAGCAGTCGACTAGCGGGAGAGAACAATGAGCAGTTCTTC	CASSRLAGENNEQFF
TRBV5-1	TRBJ1-1	many	TRBD1	TGCGCCAGCAGCACTCAACCGGGACAGGGACTCATTAACACTGAAGCTTTCTTT	CASSTQPGQGLINTEAFF
TRBV29-1	TRBJ1-4	many	TRBD1	TGCAGCGTCCTGGACAGGGCGGGGGAAAAACTGTTTTTT	CSVLDRAGEKLFF
TRBV5-1	TRBJ2-7	once	-	TGCGCCAGCAGCAGAGGACAGGGGGGCCCTAGCGGGGTTGACTACGAGCAGTACTTC	CASSRGQGGPSGVDYEQYF
TRBV2	TRBJ2-1	many	-	TGTGCCAGCACCTCGGAGCGGGTGGGAAGGGGTGAGCAGTTCTTC	CASTSERVGRGEQFF
TRBV7-3	TRBJ2-1	many	-	TGTGCCAGCAGCTTAGAACAGATAAACAATGAGCAGTTCTTC	CASSLEQINNEQFF
TRBV29-1	TRBJ2-1	-	TRBD1	TGCAGCGTTGAGGGACAGGGAGGAGGTGAGCAGTTCTTC	CSVEGQGGGEQFF
TRBV2	TRBJ2-3	many	TRBD2	TGTGCCAGCATAAGGGTTTTGACTAGCGGGAGTAGGACAGATACGCAGTATTTT	CASIRVLTSGSRTDTQYF